This T cell receptor beta chain was identified during a study of T cells in Graves' hyperthyroidism and ophthalmopathy. RNA transcripts provided the source from which TCR beta CDR3 regions were amplified. First-round RT-PCR of the TCR CDR3 relied on the HTBI primer set. TCRdb itself ran the multiplex PCR reads through MiXCR, one entry per CDR3 protein. The sample lists 450,000 to 550,000 distinct CDR3 sequences, around 22% occurring once. Germline values: CDR1 SGHVS, CDR2 FQNEAQ. V lost 0 bases, J lost 4 bases, and 2 bases stayed unmatched. The CDR3 loop spans 14 amino acids. Each person with ophthalmopathy scored at least 3 on the Clinical Activity Score, reached NOSPECS grade 4 or higher, and had been ill under 3 months. Clinical symptoms, serum thyroxine and TRAb, thyroid ultrasound and orbital computed tomography together formed the diagnostic basis. General study results and limits: The model forecast ophthalmopathy, anticipating it by a median roughly 6.5 months before onset.

This clonotype was observed at least ten times. Its antigen is undetermined. The specimen sequenced was blood. The origin of this receptor is a woman in her 30s with Graves' ophthalmopathy. The rearrangement uses TRBV7-8 and TRBJ1-2, with TRBD1 identical over 7 bases. CDR3 amino acids: CASSLARGFYGYTF. The CDR3 bases are TGTGCCAGCAGCTTAGCCAGGGGGTTCTATGGCTACACCTTC.